Presented here are 10 T cell receptor beta chains from one specimen sequenced in a study of blood T cell repertoires in COVID-19. Here immunoSEQ multiplex PCR was the method, and the copy in TCRdb shows in-frame clones only, minus some. The sample has 250,000 or so clones; 80% to 90% are singletons. The sequenced sample consisted of PBMCs or T cells enriched from blood (not recorded which). These receptors were taken from a woman between 40 and 55 years old who had been exposed to COVID-19.

In the case of this clone: The junction differs from germline at one of its ends, possibly a read error. The chain is built from TRBV5-1 and TRBJ2-1; 8 bases are shared with TRBD1. Germline assignment: CDR1 SGHRS and CDR2 YFSETQ. This CDR3 contains 16 residues. As DNA, the CDR3 is TGTGCCAGCAGCCGACGGGGACAGGCTGGGTACAATGAGCAGTTCTTC. The encoded protein is CASSRRGQAGYNEQFF.

The chain joins TRBV6-5 to TRBJ1-2; TRBD1 might be the D (5 bases). CDR1 is MNHEY, CDR2 SVGAGI, per germline. The CDR3 is 13 residues long. Trimming pared 2 bases from V and 4 bases from J, leaving 8 bases between. Here the CDR3 reads CASSYEGAYGYTF. The CDR3 DNA sequence: TGTGCCAGCAGTTACGAAGGGGCCTATGGCTACACCTTC.

The chain employs TRBV7-8 and TRBJ2-3; the match to TRBD1 covers 9 bases. This CDR3 comprises 14 residues. V was pared by 8 bases and J by 5 bases, with 8 bases of the junction left unmatched. Germline lookup yields CDR1 SGHVS and CDR2 FQNEAQ. The CDR3 spells CASVAGTGRDTQYF. As DNA, the CDR3 is TGTGCCAGCGTAGCCGGGACAGGGAGAGATACGCAGTATTTT. The complete variable domain, with remaining parts taken from reference TRBV7-8 and TRBJ2-3, reads GAGVSQSPRYKVAKRGQDVALRCDPISGHVSLFWYQQALGQGPEFLTYFQNEAQLDKSGLPSDRFFAERPEGSVSTLKIQRTQQEDSAVYLCASVAGTGRDTQYFGPGTRLTVL.

The chain combines TRBV28 with TRBJ1-5; 7 nucleotides match TRBD1. CDR3 length equals 15 residues. Per germline, CDR1 MDHEN and CDR2 SYDVKM. V lost 5 bases to trimming and J lost 7 bases; unmatched junction nucleotides: 11. CDR3: CASSPAPGGSQPQHF. The DNA of the CDR3 is TGTGCCAGCAGTCCTGCCCCAGGGGGGAGCCAGCCCCAGCATTTT.

The chain couples TRBV13 to TRBJ2-1, with D perhaps TRBD2 (6 bases). The CDR3 length is 14 residues. V shed 1 base and J shed 5 bases, with 9 bases lying between them. Germline V gives CDR1 PRHDT, CDR2 FYEKMQ (reference sequence). CDR3 DNA sequence: TGTGCCAGCAGCTTAGTTAGCGGAGACAATGAGCAGTTCTTC. Amino acids: CASSLVSGDNEQFF. Based on the CDR3 plus reference TRBV13 and TRBJ2-1, the full variable domain is AAGVIQSPRHLIKEKRETATLKCYPIPRHDTVYWYQQGPGQDPQFLISFYEKMQSDKGSIPDRFSAQQFSDYHSELNMSSLELGDSALYFCASSLVSGDNEQFFGPGTRLTVL.

With regard to this clone: One end of the junction does not line up with germline, which may come from a read error. The chain links TRBV5-1 to TRBJ2-1; 14 bases are shared with TRBD2. Germline V gene data show CDR1 as SGHRS and CDR2 as YFSETQ. The CDR3 is 15 residues long. The chain's CDR3 is CASSMGLAGESEQFF. CDR3 DNA: TGTGCCAGCAGCATGGGACTAGCGGGAGAAAGTGAGCAGTTCTTC. Combining the CDR3 with reference TRBV5-1 and TRBJ2-1 gives the whole variable domain KAGVTQTPRYLIKTRGQQVTLSCSPISGHRSVSWYQQTPGQGLQFLFEYFSETQRNKGNFPGRFSGRQFSNSRSEMNVSTLELGDSALYLCASSMGLAGESEQFFGPGTRLTVL.

This chain links TRBV11-3 with TRBJ2-1; maybe TRBD2 (6 bases). The CDR3 is 13 residues long. The germline CDR1 and CDR2 sequences are SGHNT and YENEEA. The V end lost 5 bases, the J end lost 11 bases, and 16 bases lay between the germline ends. The CDR3: CASSTWGREQQFF. The CDR3 DNA sequence: TGTGCCAGCAGCACCTGGGGTCGGGAGCAGCAGTTCTTC.

The genes are TRBV7-6 and TRBJ1-4; 8 bases fit TRBD1. Germline V gene lookup returns CDR1 SGHVS and CDR2 FNYEAQ. The V gene end was trimmed by 5 bases and the J gene end by 3 bases; junction bases not matched to a gene: 8. The CDR3 has 16 amino acids. The DNA of the CDR3 is TGTGCCAGCAGCCCCGGACAGGGCGCGGCTAATGAAAAACTGTTTTTT. Amino acid sequence: CASSPGQGAANEKLFF.

This clone was detected only once. The V gene is TRBV2, the J gene TRBJ2-1; maybe TRBD2 (5 bases). CDR3 length: 18 amino acids. V lost 5 bases, J lost 5 bases, and 25 bases lay in between. Germline CDR1 reads SNHLY; CDR2 reads FYNNEI. The CDR3 protein is CASSSSFPLAVPNNEQFF. The CDR3 DNA reads as TGTGCCAGCAGTTCTTCTTTCCCTCTAGCAGTTCCTAACAATGAGCAGTTCTTC.

The chain combines TRBV27 with TRBJ2-7, with 12 bases that match TRBD2. The junction had 4 bases not matched to a gene; V was cut back by 5 bases and J by 5 bases. The V gene's germline CDR1 is MNHEY and CDR2 SMNVEV (reference sequence). This CDR3 comprises 14 residues. CDR3 sequence reads: CASSKTSGGHEQYF. The CDR3 coding sequence is TGTGCCAGCAGTAAGACTAGCGGGGGCCACGAGCAGTACTTC.